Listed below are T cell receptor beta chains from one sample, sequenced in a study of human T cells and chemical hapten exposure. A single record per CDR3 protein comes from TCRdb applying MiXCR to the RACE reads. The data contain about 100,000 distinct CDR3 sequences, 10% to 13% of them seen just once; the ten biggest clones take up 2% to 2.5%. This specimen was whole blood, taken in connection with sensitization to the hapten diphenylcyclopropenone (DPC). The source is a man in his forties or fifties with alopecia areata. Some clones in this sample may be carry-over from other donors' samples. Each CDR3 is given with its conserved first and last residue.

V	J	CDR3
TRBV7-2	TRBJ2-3	CASSLSSATDTQYF
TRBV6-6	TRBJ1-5	CASRSGRYSNQPQHF
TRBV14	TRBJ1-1	CASSVDRVTEAFF
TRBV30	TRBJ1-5	CAWRPNGRNQPQHF
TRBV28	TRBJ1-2	CASSPGIPSNYGYTF
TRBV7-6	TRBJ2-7	CASSPAWDESSYEQYF
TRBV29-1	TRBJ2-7	CSVVPEDKGTYEQYF
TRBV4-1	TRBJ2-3	CASSQERWGGTDTQYF
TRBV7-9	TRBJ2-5	CASSSPEMETQYF
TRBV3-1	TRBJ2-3	CASSQAKLAGVADTQYF
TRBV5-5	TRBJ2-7	CASSPWDRAHEQYF
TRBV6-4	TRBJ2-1	CASSRSLAGVINEQFF
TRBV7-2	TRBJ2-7	CASSLESGTSVYEQYF
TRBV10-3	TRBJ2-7	CAISDSPPYYEQYF
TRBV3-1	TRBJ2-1	CASSQGGIVRAFSYNEQFF
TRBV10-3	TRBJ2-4	CAIRPDRENIQYF
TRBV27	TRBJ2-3	CASSGLGQGGTDTQYF
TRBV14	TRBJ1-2	CASSPKSHGNYGYTF
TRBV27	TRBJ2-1	CATERTGTSGRFWSSYNEQFF
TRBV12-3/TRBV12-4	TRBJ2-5	CASGVLAEETQYF
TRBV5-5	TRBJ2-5	CASSFGLAGAETQYF
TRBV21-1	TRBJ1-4	CASSKARQGSHEKLFF
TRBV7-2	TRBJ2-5	CASSLREAGAQYF
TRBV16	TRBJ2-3	CASSQSRSTDTQYF
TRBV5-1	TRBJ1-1	CASSLKFSGGGTEAFF
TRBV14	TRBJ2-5	CASSPGGYQETQYF
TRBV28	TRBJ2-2	CASTNPRHTAGTAELFF
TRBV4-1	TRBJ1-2	CASSQPTRGRGYGYTF
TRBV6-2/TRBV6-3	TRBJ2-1	CASSYSTSGSLKGDEQFF
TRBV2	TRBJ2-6	CASSEGIGNGANVLTF
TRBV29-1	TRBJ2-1	CSVSPSPSLGEQFF
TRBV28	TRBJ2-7	CASSLLAGSGEQYF
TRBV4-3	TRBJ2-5	CASSQDRAETQYF
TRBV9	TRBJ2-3	CASSVVNAWGTDTQYF
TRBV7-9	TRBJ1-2	CASSPITGGGGYTF
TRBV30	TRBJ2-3	CAWSVGLSTDTQYF
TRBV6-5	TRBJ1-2	CASSYPLGGMGYGYTF
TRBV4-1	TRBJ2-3	CASSQVSLPTDTQYF
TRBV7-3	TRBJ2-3	CASSSYTPLGSITDTQYF
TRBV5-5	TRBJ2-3	CASSFNPDITDTQYF
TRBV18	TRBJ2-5	CASSPVDRGTETQYF
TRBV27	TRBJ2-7	CASSLVPPRGNAYEQYF
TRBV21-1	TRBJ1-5	CASTSDRDGQPQHF
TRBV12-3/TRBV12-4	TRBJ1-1	CASSLAQTGSF
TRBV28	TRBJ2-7	CASNAGVPYEQYF
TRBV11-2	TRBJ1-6	CASSYRDPGSYNSPLHF
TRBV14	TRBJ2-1	CASRPRGSSYNEQFF
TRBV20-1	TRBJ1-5	CSARDNRDHSNQPQHF